Listed here are 18 T cell receptor beta chains from one sample, sequenced in a study of OX40 agonist ivuxolimab in advanced cancers. This table comes from immunoSEQ multiplex PCR, and its TCRdb copy is limited to in-frame clones, with some not included. The data hold 50,000 to 70,000 clones, with 93% observed a single time. Sequencing was performed on CD4+ or CD8+ T cells sorted from blood, taken in a trial of the OX40 agonist ivuxolimab. The receptor source for this set is an adult with an advanced solid tumor such as melanoma, head and neck, liver or kidney cancer.

This chain links TRBV19 with TRBJ2-1, with TRBD2 matching 10 bases. This CDR3 is 14 amino acids long. Germline trimming cut 5 bases from V and 5 bases from J; bases unmatched to any gene: 3. Germline-derived CDR1 and CDR2 are LNHDA and SQIVND (reference sequence). The CDR3 loop is CASSFLAGDNEQFF. The DNA for the CDR3 is TGTGCCAGTAGTTTCCTAGCGGGGGACAATGAGCAGTTCTTC.

V usage is TRBV19 and J usage is TRBJ2-6, with a tentative D call TRBD1 (5 bases). Germline V lookup: CDR1 LNHDA, CDR2 SQIVND (reference sequence). The CDR3 consists of 17 residues. V gave up 5 bases and J gave up 1 base, with 15 bases separating them. The CDR3 sequence: CASSPGPMPSGANVLTF. CDR3 DNA: TGTGCCAGTAGTCCAGGGCCCATGCCATCTGGGGCCAACGTCCTGACTTTC.

The chain combines TRBV6-6 with TRBJ2-7; 7 nucleotides agree with TRBD1. Germline trimming cut 2 bases from V and 4 bases from J; bases unmatched to any gene: 11. The CDR3 runs 16 residues. Looked up from germline, CDR1 is MNHNY and CDR2 is SVGAGI (reference sequence). CDR3 amino acids: CASSYPPGQQRYEQYF. The CDR3 region has the DNA TGTGCCAGCAGTTACCCTCCGGGACAGCAAAGATACGAGCAGTACTTC.

The CDR3 DNA reads as TGTGCCAGCAGCTTGGCCGACACACTAGCGGGAGCCCACGAGCAGTACTTC. Amino acid sequence: CASSLADTLAGAHEQYF. The rearrangement links TRBV5-8 to TRBJ2-7; TRBD2 matches 11 bases. Germline V gives CDR1 SGHTS, CDR2 YDEGEE. The CDR3 totals 17 residues. The V and J ends lost 0 bases and 5 bases, in that order; junction bases with no gene match: 10.

V is TRBV29-1 and J is TRBJ1-1; 7 positions agree with TRBD1. The CDR3 covers 13 residues. V shed 7 bases and J 1 base; nucleotides not matched to a gene: 6. CDR1 is SQVTM, CDR2 ANQGSEA, per germline. The CDR3 spells CSGEGARNTEAFF. The DNA for the CDR3 is TGCAGCGGCGAGGGGGCGAGGAACACTGAAGCTTTCTTT.

This CDR3 reads CASSQAKTSVEPYEQYF. The DNA for the CDR3 is TGCGCCAGCAGCCAAGCAAAGACTAGCGTCGAACCTTACGAGCAGTACTTC. This chain joins TRBV4-3 and TRBJ2-7; 8 bases align to TRBD2. V lost 1 base and J lost 4; bases outside the gene matches: 12. The CDR3 has 17 residues. CDR1 and CDR2 from the germline V gene are LGHNA and YSLEER.

The V gene is TRBV7-9, the J gene TRBJ2-2; weak D call: TRBD2 (6 bases). Per germline, CDR1 SEHNR and CDR2 FQNEAQ (reference sequence). The CDR3 extends over 16 amino acids. V gave up 6 bases and J gave up 4 bases, with 18 bases separating them. CDR3 bases: TGTGCCAGCAGACCAGCCTTAGCGGAGTTCACCGGGGAGCTGTTTTTT. Encoded protein: CASRPALAEFTGELFF.

The chain carries TRBV5-1 and TRBJ2-7; D tentatively reads TRBD1 or TRBD2 (5 bases each). Looked up from germline, CDR1 is SGHRS and CDR2 is YFSETQ. V lost 7 bases and J 0 bases, leaving 11 bases between the germline ends. CDR3 length: 13 residues. CDR3 sequence reads: CASRDPSSYEQYF. In nucleotides, the CDR3 is TGCGCCAGCCGGGACCCTAGCTCCTACGAGCAGTACTTC.

This chain connects TRBV18 to TRBJ2-1; D uncertain. CDR1 and CDR2 from the germline V gene are KGHSH and LQKENI. V gave up 4 bases and J gave up 0 bases, with 10 bases separating them. The CDR3 covers 15 residues. CDR3 in amino acids: CASSQTIGSYNEQFF. The CDR3 bases are TGTGCCAGCTCACAAACTATAGGCTCCTACAATGAGCAGTTCTTC.

The rearrangement uses TRBV25-1 and TRBJ1-1; D is unresolved. This CDR3 contains 14 residues. The V gene's germline CDR1 is MGHDK and CDR2 SYGVNS. Trimming pared 4 bases from V and 4 bases from J, leaving 13 bases between. CDR3 sequence: CASSADTGATEAFF. The CDR3 DNA reads as TGTGCCAGCAGTGCTGACACGGGTGCCACTGAAGCTTTCTTT.

This chain connects TRBV7-6 to TRBJ2-7, with unresolved D. Germline CDR1 reads SGHVS; CDR2 reads FNYEAQ. V lost 4 bases and J 0 bases, leaving 10 bases between the germline ends. This CDR3 comprises 14 residues. CDR3 coding DNA: TGTGCCAGCAGCTCTCGGCGGTTCTCCTACGAGCAGTACTTC. Its protein product is CASSSRRFSYEQYF.

The V call is TRBV13, the J call TRBJ2-5, with no clear D. The CDR3 consists of 14 residues. Germline CDR1 and CDR2: PRHDT and FYEKMQ (reference sequence). Trimming took off 4 bases at V and 5 bases at J, with 14 bases between the two ends. The CDR3 loop is CASSSRARVETQYF. The CDR3, as DNA: TGTGCCAGCAGCTCCCGCGCCCGTGTGGAGACCCAGTACTTC.

The chain links TRBV19 to TRBJ2-1; maybe TRBD2 (7 bases). Trimming pared 5 bases from V and 3 bases from J, leaving 11 bases between. The CDR3 extends over 14 amino acids. Germline assignment: CDR1 LNHDA and CDR2 SQIVND (reference sequence). The CDR3 loop is CASSQGGGYNEQFF. DNA of the CDR3: TGTGCCAGTAGTCAGGGAGGGGGCTACAATGAGCAGTTCTTC.

CDR3 in amino acids: CASSIGVGTNEQFF. The CDR3 bases are TGTGCCAGTAGTATTGGGGTTGGCACCAATGAGCAGTTCTTC. This chain joins TRBV19 and TRBJ2-1, with D unclear. Trimming left V 3 bases short and J 6 bases short, with 12 bases between. This CDR3 has 14 residues. Per germline, CDR1 LNHDA and CDR2 SQIVND (reference sequence).

This chain joins TRBV7-9 and TRBJ1-2; TRBD1 aligns across 9 bases. V lost 5 bases to trimming and J lost 2 bases; unmatched junction nucleotides: 12. This CDR3 contains 17 residues. Germline V gene sequence: CDR1 SEHNR, CDR2 FQNEAQ (reference sequence). The CDR3: CASSPRAPGQGNYGYTF. In DNA form, the CDR3 reads TGTGCCAGCAGCCCCCGTGCCCCCGGACAGGGGAACTATGGCTACACCTTC.

V gene TRBV6-5 combines with J gene TRBJ2-7; TRBD2 is a possible D gene (6 bases). Per the germline V gene, CDR1 is MNHEY and CDR2 is SVGAGI. Trimming took 8 bases from V and 0 from J, leaving 11 bases between them. The CDR3 runs 13 residues. CDR3 DNA: TGTGCCAGCCGTCCGGGGGACTCCTACGAGCAGTACTTC. Amino acid sequence: CASRPGDSYEQYF.

This clone was seen a single time. CDR3 amino acids: CASSLGGGEQFF. DNA of the CDR3: TGTGCCAGCAGCTTAGGGGGCGGCGAGCAGTTCTTC. V and J are TRBV11-2 and TRBJ2-1; tentatively, D is TRBD1 (5 bases). This CDR3 region has 12 residues. Germline CDR1 is SGHAT and CDR2 is FQNNGV. Trimming cost V 1 base and J 10 bases, with 8 bases left between them. Full variable domain (rest looked up from reference TRBV11-2 and TRBJ2-1): EAGVAQSPRYKIIEKRQSVAFWCNPISGHATLYWYQQILGQGPKLLIQFQNNGVVDDSQLPKDRFSAERLKGVDSTLKIQPAKLEDSAVYLCASSLGGGEQFFGPGTRLTVL.

This CDR3 reads CASSTTRGYWSNQPQHF. In nucleotides, the CDR3 is TGTGCCAGCAGTACGACGCGCGGGTATTGGAGCAATCAGCCCCAGCATTTT. This sequence joins TRBV28 and TRBJ1-5; D is undetermined. Trimming pared 5 bases from V and 1 base from J, leaving 18 bases between. Per germline, CDR1 MDHEN and CDR2 SYDVKM. CDR3 length: 17 amino acids.